Following are 30 T cell receptor beta chains from one sample sequenced in a study of blood T cell repertoires in COVID-19. Generated by immunoSEQ multiplex PCR, the TCRdb table keeps only in-frame clones and is missing some. The data contain 80,000 to 100,000 clones, 65% to 85% of them singletons. The sample consisted of peripheral blood. The receptors were gathered from a man in his sixties with acute or convalescent COVID-19.

A few counts support this clone. J is TRBJ2-5 and V is TRBV28, with D perhaps matching TRBD2 (6 bases). The V and J ends lost 3 bases and 1 base respectively, with 15 bases between them. Per the germline V gene, CDR1 is MDHEN and CDR2 is SYDVKM. This CDR3 contains 16 residues. This CDR3 is CASSFAPLGGQETQYF. The DNA of the CDR3 is TGTGCCAGCAGTTTCGCTCCCTTGGGGGGCCAAGAGACCCAGTACTTC.

The chain has TRBV14 and TRBJ2-3, with TRBD1 identical over 9 bases. The length of the CDR3 is 16 residues. Trimming at V came to 4 bases and at J to 2 bases, leaving 7 bases not matched to a gene. In germline, CDR1 is SGHDN, CDR2 FVKESK. CDR3 sequence: CASSRGTGLTTDTQYF. The CDR3 nucleotides read TGTGCCAGCAGCCGCGGGACAGGGCTCACCACAGATACGCAGTATTTT. Full variable domain (outside the CDR3, taken from reference TRBV14 and TRBJ2-3): EAGVTQFPSHSVIEKGQTVTLRCDPISGHDNLYWYRRVMGKEIKFLLHFVKESKQDESGMPNNRFLAERTGGTYSTLKVQPAELEDSGVYFCASSRGTGLTTDTQYFGPGTRLTVL.

There are a few counts of this clone. This chain connects TRBV27 to TRBJ2-1; TRBD1 is a possible D gene (6 bases). The CDR3 has 15 amino acids. Per germline, CDR1 MNHEY and CDR2 SMNVEV (reference sequence). Trimming took off 4 bases at V and 6 bases at J, with 16 bases between the two ends. Here the CDR3 reads CASSSPAQGGNEQFF. For the CDR3, the DNA is TGTGCCAGCAGTTCCCCGGCACAGGGTGGCAATGAGCAGTTCTTC.

V and J are TRBV7-9 and TRBJ1-6; maybe TRBD1 (5 bases). Germline V lookup: CDR1 SEHNR, CDR2 FQNEAQ (reference sequence). V was cut by 4 bases and J by 10 bases, with 14 bases left in between. This CDR3 comprises 14 residues. DNA for the CDR3: TGTGCCAGCAGCTCCCGGGGGAACGAATCACCCCTCCACTTT. Amino acid sequence: CASSSRGNESPLHF.

The rearrangement links TRBV6-5 to TRBJ1-2; a possible D gene is TRBD1 (6 bases). Germline V lookup: CDR1 MNHEY, CDR2 SVGAGI. The CDR3 runs to 15 residues. Trimming took 0 bases from V and 6 from J, leaving 14 bases between them. DNA of the CDR3: TGTGCCAGCAGTTACTCGAAGACGGGGGGCAATGGCTACACCTTC. Its translation is CASSYSKTGGNGYTF.

CDR3 sequence (DNA): TGCAGCGTTGAGGGCGGGCTAAACTATGGCTACACCTTC. The encoded protein is CSVEGGLNYGYTF. This chain uses TRBV29-1 with TRBJ1-2; the D is unclear. Germline V gene lookup returns CDR1 SQVTM and CDR2 ANQGSEA. The CDR3 runs 13 residues. With 3 bases removed from V and 2 bases from J, the gap between germline ends came to 10 bases.

This clone was seen a single time. The chain combines TRBV3-1 (or the pseudogene TRBV3-2) with TRBJ2-1, with D hard to call. Germline lookup yields CDR1 LGHDT and CDR2 YNNKEL (reference sequence). V lost 0 bases and J 0 bases, leaving 3 bases between the germline ends. This CDR3 has 14 amino acids. CDR3 region: CASSQESSYNEQFF. The CDR3 DNA sequence: TGTGCCAGCAGCCAAGAGAGCTCCTACAATGAGCAGTTCTTC.

The chain joins TRBV6-5 to TRBJ1-1; 9 bases are shared with TRBD1. V lost 3 bases and J lost 8; bases outside the gene matches: 4. Per germline, CDR1 MNHEY and CDR2 SVGAGI. The CDR3 runs to 13 residues. CDR3 DNA sequence: TGTGCCAGCAGTTATTCCGGGACAGGGGAAGCTTTCTTT. Translating gives CASSYSGTGEAFF.

This clone was counted a few times. The rearrangement joins TRBV24-1 to TRBJ2-7, with TRBD2 identical over 7 bases. Germline assignment: CDR1 KGHDR and CDR2 SFDVKD. Trimming cost V 5 bases and J 4 bases; bases outside gene matches: 4. This CDR3 has 13 amino acids. The DNA for the CDR3 is TGTGCCACCAGTGGGCGGGGGAATTACGAGCAGTACTTC. It specifies CATSGRGNYEQYF.

This chain joins TRBV7-8 and TRBJ1-2, with TRBD1 matching over 7 bases. V lost 0 bases and J lost 5; bases outside the gene matches: 15. CDR1 and CDR2 from the germline V gene are SGHVS and FQNEAQ. CDR3 size: 18 residues. The CDR3 bases are TGTGCCAGCAGCTTAGCTCGGCTTGTTCGAGGGGGCGCGTATGGCTACACCTTC. Amino acids: CASSLARLVRGGAYGYTF.

The sample holds a few counts of this clone. The chain couples TRBV13 to TRBJ2-7, with D possibly being TRBD2 (5 bases). The CDR3 covers 13 residues. Germline CDR1 reads PRHDT; CDR2 reads FYEKMQ (reference sequence). Trimming took off 1 base at V and 4 bases at J, with 8 bases between the two ends. This CDR3 reads CASSLVRGYEQYF. The DNA of the CDR3 is TGTGCCAGCAGCTTAGTACGGGGTTACGAGCAGTACTTC.

The CDR3 loop reads CASSAYRGSSSYNEQFF. The DNA for the CDR3 is TGTGCCAGCAGCGCATACAGGGGCTCCAGCTCCTACAATGAGCAGTTCTTC. The gene calls are TRBV9 and TRBJ2-1; TRBD1 matches at 7 bases. The ends lost 3 bases at V and 0 bases at J; junction bases unmatched: 9. CDR3 length: 17 amino acids. Germline CDR1 SGDLS, CDR2 YYNGEE.

To note about this clone: The germline gene is not matched at one end of the junction; a read error may be the cause. The CDR3 nucleotides are TGTGCCAGCAGGACAGACCCGAATACCGGGGAGCTGTTTTTT. Protein sequence: CASRTDPNTGELFF. V is TRBV7-2 and J is TRBJ2-2, with D perhaps TRBD1 (5 bases). Germline V gene data show CDR1 as SGHTA and CDR2 as FQGNSA. The CDR3 is made up of 14 amino acids. Using reference TRBV7-2 and TRBJ2-2 for the parts outside the CDR3, the full variable domain is GAGVSQSPSNKVTEKGKDVELRCDPISGHTALYWYRQSLGQGLEFLIYFQGNSAPDKSGLPSDRFSAERTGGSVSTLTIQRTQQEDSAVYLCASRTDPNTGELFFGEGSRLTVL.

The chain carries TRBV27 and TRBJ1-3, with 11 nucleotides matching TRBD1. The V segment lost 8 bases and the J segment 3 bases; nucleotides outside the gene matches: 12. This CDR3 spans 17 amino acids. CDR1 is MNHEY, CDR2 SMNVEV, per germline (reference sequence). The CDR3 here is CASGPGDRGNIGNTIYF. The DNA for the CDR3 is TGTGCCAGCGGCCCCGGGGACAGGGGGAATATTGGAAACACCATATATTTT.

This clone showed up just once. This chain joins TRBV10-1 and TRBJ2-1, with 7 bases identical to TRBD1. The ends lost 6 bases at V and 12 bases at J; junction bases unmatched: 8. The CDR3 consists of 12 residues. CDR1 is WNHNN and CDR2 is SYGVQD in the germline V gene (reference sequence). CDR3 bases: TGCGCCAGCAGCGACAGGGTGGCTGGGCAGTTCTTC. Protein sequence: CASSDRVAGQFF.

The CDR3 DNA reads as TGTGCCAGCAGTAGGACTAGCGGAACCTACAATGAGCAGTTCTTC. Translation: CASSRTSGTYNEQFF. The chain carries TRBV6-4 and TRBJ2-1; 10 bases agree with TRBD2. The J segment lost 2 bases and the V segment lost 5 bases, leaving 3 bases of the junction unmatched. The CDR3 totals 15 residues. Looked up from germline, CDR1 is MRHNA and CDR2 is SNTAGT.

V is TRBV18 and J is TRBJ1-6, with a possible D match to TRBD1 (6 bases). V was shortened by 5 bases and J by 5 bases, with 13 bases between the two germline ends. The CDR3 consists of 15 residues. CDR1 and CDR2 (germline): KGHSH, LQKENI. The CDR3: CASSKQGRDNSPLHF. The DNA of the CDR3 is TGTGCCAGCTCAAAACAGGGTAGGGATAATTCACCCCTCCACTTT.

The chain has TRBV19 and TRBJ2-1; D perhaps matches TRBD2 (5 bases). Germline V gives CDR1 LNHDA, CDR2 SQIVND (reference sequence). V lost 3 bases to trimming and J lost 0 bases, with 9 bases between them. The CDR3 contains 15 residues. This CDR3 reads CASSILGVSYNEQFF. The CDR3 nucleotides are TGTGCCAGTAGTATTCTCGGGGTCTCCTACAATGAGCAGTTCTTC.

This sequence joins TRBV9 and TRBJ2-2; maybe TRBD1 (6 bases). V gave up 1 base and J gave up 6 bases, with 10 bases separating them. The CDR3 totals 14 residues. The germline V gene has CDR1 SGDLS and CDR2 YYNGEE. This CDR3 reads CASSVLGTSGELFF. CDR3 coding DNA: TGTGCCAGCAGCGTACTAGGGACATCCGGGGAGCTGTTTTTT.

The chain recombines TRBV11-2 with TRBJ2-7; tentatively, D is TRBD1 (5 bases). Germline V gives CDR1 SGHAT, CDR2 FQNNGV. The CDR3 has 17 amino acids. The V end was cut by 1 base, the J end by 6 bases, with 22 bases between. CDR3 bases: TGTGCCAGCAGCTTAGTTTACGGAAGGTCCAGGGATTCCGAGCAGTACTTC. Amino acid sequence: CASSLVYGRSRDSEQYF. The full variable domain, rest sourced from reference TRBV11-2 and TRBJ2-7, is EAGVAQSPRYKIIEKRQSVAFWCNPISGHATLYWYQQILGQGPKLLIQFQNNGVVDDSQLPKDRFSAERLKGVDSTLKIQPAKLEDSAVYLCASSLVYGRSRDSEQYFGPGTRLTVT.

This chain uses TRBV5-4 with TRBJ2-3; TRBD2 aligns across 15 bases. Germline V gene lookup returns CDR1 SGHNT and CDR2 YYREEE (reference sequence). CDR3 length: 19 residues. Losses at the gene ends were 2 bases for V and 0 bases for J; bases not matched to a gene: 7. The CDR3 loop reads CASSFPGLAGGTSTDTQYF. Written as DNA, the CDR3 is TGTGCCAGCAGCTTCCCGGGACTAGCGGGGGGCACTAGCACAGATACGCAGTATTTT.

This clone came up a few times. The chain uses TRBV10-2 and TRBJ1-6, with unresolved D. The CDR3 spans 16 residues. V lost 1 base and J lost 1, with 8 bases in between. The germline CDR1 and CDR2 sequences are WSHSY and SAAADI. CDR3 in amino acids: CASSELAPSYNSPLHF. CDR3 sequence (DNA): TGCGCCAGCAGTGAGTTAGCCCCATCCTATAATTCACCCCTCCACTTT.

The V call is TRBV4-1, the J call TRBJ1-5, with a possible D match to TRBD1 (6 bases). V was clipped by 0 bases and J by 3 bases, with 9 bases between them. The CDR3 is 15 residues long. The V gene's germline CDR1 is MGHRA and CDR2 YSYEKL. CDR3 protein: CASSQDGQPNQPQHF. CDR3 in DNA: TGCGCCAGCAGCCAAGACGGACAGCCCAATCAGCCCCAGCATTTT.

V gene TRBV5-1 combines with J gene TRBJ2-2, with D uncertain. The germline V gene has CDR1 SGHRS and CDR2 YFSETQ. The CDR3 spans 14 residues. Trimming left V 1 base short and J 8 bases short, with 12 bases between. The CDR3 DNA follows: TGCGCCAGCAGCTTGAAGGCGGCTTCAGGGGAGCTGTTTTTT. It yields the protein CASSLKAASGELFF.

To note about this clone: One end of the junction varies from germline; a read error may be responsible. The V and J genes are TRBV7-7 and TRBJ2-7; TRBD2 matches at 8 bases. There are 15 residues in the CDR3. The germline V gene has CDR1 SSHAT and CDR2 FNYEAQ (reference sequence). CDR3 sequence reads: CASSLGSGGAYEQYF. CDR3 DNA sequence: TGTGCTAGCAGCTTAGGGTCGGGGGGGGCCTACGAGCAGTACTTC.

V usage is TRBV30 and J usage is TRBJ2-5; D is unclear. The CDR3 has 15 residues. V was clipped by 0 bases and J by 2 bases, with 13 bases between them. Germline loops: CDR1 GTSNPN, CDR2 SVGIG (reference sequence). The CDR3 region has the DNA TGTGCCTGGAGTGTACCCGGGTCTCCGCAAGAGACCCAGTACTTC. This sequence encodes CAWSVPGSPQETQYF. The complete variable domain, with remaining parts taken from reference TRBV30 and TRBJ2-5, reads SQTIHQWPATLVQPVGSPLSLECTVEGTSNPNLYWYRQAAGRGLQLLFYSVGIGQISSEVPQNLSASRPQDRQFILSSKKLLLSDSGFYLCAWSVPGSPQETQYFGPGTRLLVL.

This clone was observed a few times. V usage is TRBV5-6 and J usage is TRBJ2-1; 7 nucleotides agree with TRBD1. CDR3 length: 15 amino acids. Germline V CDR1 and CDR2: SGHDT, YYEEEE. The V segment lost 4 bases and the J segment 2 bases; nucleotides outside the gene matches: 6. The CDR3 DNA is TGTGCCAGCAGCAGAGACAGGGTTGCCTACAATGAGCAGTTCTTC. This sequence encodes CASSRDRVAYNEQFF.

The chain links TRBV24-1 to TRBJ2-5; TRBD2 matches at 9 bases. Germline trimming cut 3 bases from V and 5 bases from J; bases unmatched to any gene: 12. The CDR3 is 17 amino acids. Germline values: CDR1 KGHDR, CDR2 SFDVKD. CDR3: CATSDTRAGGRLETQYF. CDR3 coding DNA: TGTGCCACCAGTGATACCCGGGCGGGAGGGCGGCTGGAGACCCAGTACTTC.

The V and J genes are TRBV4-3 and TRBJ2-1, with 12 bases identical to TRBD2. Germline V gives CDR1 LGHNA, CDR2 YSLEER. V lost 1 base to trimming and J lost 5 bases; unmatched junction nucleotides: 0. The CDR3 runs to 15 residues. CDR3 amino acids: CASSQGTSGNNEQFF. DNA for the CDR3: TGCGCCAGCAGCCAAGGGACTAGCGGGAACAATGAGCAGTTCTTC.

The chain has TRBV3-1 (or the pseudogene TRBV3-2) and TRBJ1-6; TRBD1 aligns across 10 bases. This CDR3 has 18 amino acids. CDR1 and CDR2 from the germline V gene are LGHDT and YNNKEL (reference sequence). The junction had 15 bases not matched to a gene; V was cut back by 4 bases and J by 9 bases. CDR3 DNA sequence: TGTGCCAGCAGCCTTGGGACAGGGGTTTTGGTCGGCTCTTCACCCCTCCACTTT. Translation: CASSLGTGVLVGSSPLHF.